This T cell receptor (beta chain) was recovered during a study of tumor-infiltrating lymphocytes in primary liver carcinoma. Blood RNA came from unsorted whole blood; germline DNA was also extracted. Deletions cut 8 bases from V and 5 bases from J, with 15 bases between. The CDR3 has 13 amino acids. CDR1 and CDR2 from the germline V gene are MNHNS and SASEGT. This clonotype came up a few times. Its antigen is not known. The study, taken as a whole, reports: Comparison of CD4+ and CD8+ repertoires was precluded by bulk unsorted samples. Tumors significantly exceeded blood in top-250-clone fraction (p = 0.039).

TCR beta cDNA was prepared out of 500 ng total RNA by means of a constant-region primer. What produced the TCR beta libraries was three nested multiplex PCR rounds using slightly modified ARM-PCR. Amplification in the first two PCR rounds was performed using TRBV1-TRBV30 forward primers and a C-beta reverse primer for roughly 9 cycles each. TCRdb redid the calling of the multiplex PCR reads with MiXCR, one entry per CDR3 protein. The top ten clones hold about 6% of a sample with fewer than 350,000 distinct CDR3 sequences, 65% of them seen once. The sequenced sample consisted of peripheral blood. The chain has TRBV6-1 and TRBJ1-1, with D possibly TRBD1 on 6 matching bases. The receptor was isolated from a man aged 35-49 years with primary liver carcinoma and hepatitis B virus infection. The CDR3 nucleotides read TGTGCCAGCCCTAGGGGGGGAAGGACTGAAGCTTTCTTT. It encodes CASPRGGRTEAFF.